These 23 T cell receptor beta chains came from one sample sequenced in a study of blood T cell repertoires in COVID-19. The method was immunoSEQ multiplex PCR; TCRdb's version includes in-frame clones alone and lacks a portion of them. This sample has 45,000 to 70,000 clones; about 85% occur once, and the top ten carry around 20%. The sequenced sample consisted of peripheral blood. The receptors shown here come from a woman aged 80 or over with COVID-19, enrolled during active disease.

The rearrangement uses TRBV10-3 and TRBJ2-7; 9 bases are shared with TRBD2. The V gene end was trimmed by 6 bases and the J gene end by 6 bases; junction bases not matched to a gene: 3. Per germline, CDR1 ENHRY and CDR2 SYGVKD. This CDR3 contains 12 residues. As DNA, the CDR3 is TGTGCCATCAGAGTACTAGCGGGCGAGCAGTACTTC. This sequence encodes CAIRVLAGEQYF.

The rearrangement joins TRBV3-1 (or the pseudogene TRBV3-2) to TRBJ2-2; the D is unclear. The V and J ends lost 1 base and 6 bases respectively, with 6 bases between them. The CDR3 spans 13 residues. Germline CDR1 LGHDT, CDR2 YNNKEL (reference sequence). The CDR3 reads CASSQVLAGELFF. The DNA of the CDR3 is TGTGCCAGCAGCCAAGTCCTAGCCGGGGAGCTGTTTTTT.

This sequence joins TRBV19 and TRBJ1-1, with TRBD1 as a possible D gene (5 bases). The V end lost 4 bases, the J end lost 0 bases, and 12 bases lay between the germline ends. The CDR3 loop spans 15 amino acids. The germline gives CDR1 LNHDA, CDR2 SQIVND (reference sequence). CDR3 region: CASSTQQVLNTEAFF. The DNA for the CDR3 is TGTGCCAGTAGTACCCAACAGGTCTTGAACACTGAAGCTTTCTTT.

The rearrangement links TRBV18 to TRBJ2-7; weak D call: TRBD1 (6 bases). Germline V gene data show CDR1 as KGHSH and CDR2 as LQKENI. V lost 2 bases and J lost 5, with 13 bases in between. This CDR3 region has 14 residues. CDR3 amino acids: CASSPTGTAHEQYF. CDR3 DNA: TGTGCCAGCTCACCAACAGGGACGGCCCACGAGCAGTACTTC.

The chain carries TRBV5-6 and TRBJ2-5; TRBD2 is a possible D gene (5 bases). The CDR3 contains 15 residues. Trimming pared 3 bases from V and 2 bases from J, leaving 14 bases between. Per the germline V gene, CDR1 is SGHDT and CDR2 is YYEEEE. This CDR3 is CASSSLQTIQETQYF. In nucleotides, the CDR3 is TGTGCCAGCAGCTCTCTACAGACTATACAAGAGACCCAGTACTTC.

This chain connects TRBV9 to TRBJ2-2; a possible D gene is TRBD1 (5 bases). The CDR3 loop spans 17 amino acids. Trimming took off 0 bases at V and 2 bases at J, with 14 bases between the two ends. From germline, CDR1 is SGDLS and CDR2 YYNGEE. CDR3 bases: TGTGCCAGCAGCGTAGTAGTAGGGGCGAAAAACACCGGGGAGCTGTTTTTT. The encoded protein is CASSVVVGAKNTGELFF. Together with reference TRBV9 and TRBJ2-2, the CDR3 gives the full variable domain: DSGVTQTPKHLITATGQRVTLRCSPRSGDLSVYWYQQSLDQGLQFLIQYYNGEERAKGNILERFSAQQFPDLHSELNLSSLELGDSALYFCASSVVVGAKNTGELFFGEGSRLTVL.

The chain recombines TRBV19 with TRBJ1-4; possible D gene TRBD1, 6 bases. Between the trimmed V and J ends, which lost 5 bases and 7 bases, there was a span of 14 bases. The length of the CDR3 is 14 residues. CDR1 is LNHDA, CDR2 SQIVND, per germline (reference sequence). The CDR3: CASSRTGIGEKLFF. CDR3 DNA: TGTGCCAGTAGTCGAACAGGGATCGGTGAAAAACTGTTTTTT.

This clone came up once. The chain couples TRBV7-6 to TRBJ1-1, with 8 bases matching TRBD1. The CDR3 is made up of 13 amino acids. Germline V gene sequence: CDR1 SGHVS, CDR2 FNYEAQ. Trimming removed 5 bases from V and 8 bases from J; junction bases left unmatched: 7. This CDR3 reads CASSPGQGGEAFF. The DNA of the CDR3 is TGTGCCAGCAGCCCAGGACAGGGTGGGGAAGCTTTCTTT.

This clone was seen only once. DNA for the CDR3: TGTGCCAGTAGTATAGCCGGAAGGGGTGCAGCGTCTGAAGCTTTCTTT. Translation gives CASSIAGRGAASEAFF. The chain uses TRBV19 and TRBJ1-1; D may be TRBD1 (5 bases). V lost 1 base and J lost 6, with 18 bases in between. The CDR3 contains 16 residues. CDR1 is LNHDA, CDR2 SQIVND, per germline (reference sequence).

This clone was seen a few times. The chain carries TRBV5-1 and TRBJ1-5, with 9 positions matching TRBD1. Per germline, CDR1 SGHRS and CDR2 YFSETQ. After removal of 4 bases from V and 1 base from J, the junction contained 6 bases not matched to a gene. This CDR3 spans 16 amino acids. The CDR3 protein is CASSPQGAGSNQPQHF. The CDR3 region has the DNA TGCGCCAGCAGCCCACAGGGGGCGGGAAGCAATCAGCCCCAGCATTTT. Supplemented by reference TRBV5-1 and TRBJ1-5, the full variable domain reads KAGVTQTPRYLIKTRGQQVTLSCSPISGHRSVSWYQQTPGQGLQFLFEYFSETQRNKGNFPGRFSGRQFSNSRSEMNVSTLELGDSALYLCASSPQGAGSNQPQHFGDGTRLSIL.

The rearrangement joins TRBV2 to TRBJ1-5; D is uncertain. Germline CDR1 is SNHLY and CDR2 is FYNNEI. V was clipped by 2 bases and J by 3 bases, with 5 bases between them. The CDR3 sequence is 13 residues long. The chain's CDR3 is CASSELLNQPQHF. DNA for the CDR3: TGTGCCAGCAGTGAACTCCTCAATCAGCCCCAGCATTTT.

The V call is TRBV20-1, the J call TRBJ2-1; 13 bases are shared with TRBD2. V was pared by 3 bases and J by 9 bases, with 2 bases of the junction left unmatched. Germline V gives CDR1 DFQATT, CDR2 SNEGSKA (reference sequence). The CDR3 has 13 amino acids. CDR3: CSASRLAGGEQFF. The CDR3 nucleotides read TGCAGTGCTAGTCGACTAGCGGGGGGTGAGCAGTTCTTC.

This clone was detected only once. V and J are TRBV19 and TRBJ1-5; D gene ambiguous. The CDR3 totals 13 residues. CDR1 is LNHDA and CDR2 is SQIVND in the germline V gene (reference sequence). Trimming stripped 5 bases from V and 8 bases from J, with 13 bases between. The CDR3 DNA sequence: TGTGCCAGTAGTGATACAACCGGGAAGCCCCAGCATTTT. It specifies CASSDTTGKPQHF.

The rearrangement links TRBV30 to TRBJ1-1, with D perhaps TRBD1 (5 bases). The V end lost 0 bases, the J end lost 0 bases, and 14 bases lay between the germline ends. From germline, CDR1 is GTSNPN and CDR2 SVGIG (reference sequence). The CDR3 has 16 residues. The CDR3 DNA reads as TGTGCCTGGAGTGTACTGGCGGGACTCATGAACACTGAAGCTTTCTTT. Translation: CAWSVLAGLMNTEAFF.

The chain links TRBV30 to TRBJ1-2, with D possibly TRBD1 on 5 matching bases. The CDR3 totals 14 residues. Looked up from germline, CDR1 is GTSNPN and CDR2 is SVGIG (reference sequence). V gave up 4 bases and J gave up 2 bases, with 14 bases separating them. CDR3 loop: CAWTPDSQNYGYTF. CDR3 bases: TGTGCCTGGACCCCTGACAGCCAGAACTATGGCTACACCTTC.

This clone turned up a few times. The CDR3 sequence: CASSLIPGDGNTIYF. CDR3 in DNA: TGCGCCAGCAGCTTAATCCCAGGGGATGGAAACACCATATATTTT. The chain is built from TRBV5-1 and TRBJ1-3, with D maybe TRBD1 (6 bases). The CDR3 loop spans 15 amino acids. CDR1 and CDR2 (germline): SGHRS, YFSETQ. V lost 2 bases to trimming and J lost 3 bases, with 12 bases between them.

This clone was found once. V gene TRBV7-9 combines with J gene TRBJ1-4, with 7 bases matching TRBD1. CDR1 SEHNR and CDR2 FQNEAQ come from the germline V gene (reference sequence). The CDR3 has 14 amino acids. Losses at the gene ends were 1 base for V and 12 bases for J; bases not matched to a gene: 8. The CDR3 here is CASSLGTGEFELFF. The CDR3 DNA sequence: TGTGCCAGCAGCTTAGGTACAGGGGAGTTCGAACTGTTTTTT.

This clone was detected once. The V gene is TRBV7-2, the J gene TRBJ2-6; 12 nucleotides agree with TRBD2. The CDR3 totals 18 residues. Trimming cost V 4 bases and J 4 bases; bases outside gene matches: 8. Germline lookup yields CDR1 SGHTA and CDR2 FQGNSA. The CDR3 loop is CASSSLLAGGPGANVLTF. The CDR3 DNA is TGTGCCAGCAGCTCCCTGCTAGCGGGGGGGCCAGGGGCCAACGTCCTGACTTTC.

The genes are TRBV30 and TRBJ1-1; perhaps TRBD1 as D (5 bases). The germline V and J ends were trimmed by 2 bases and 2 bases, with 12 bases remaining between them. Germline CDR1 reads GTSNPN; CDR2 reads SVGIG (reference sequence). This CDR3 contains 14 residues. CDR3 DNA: TGTGCCTGGAGTAACAGGCCGCGTAACACTGAAGCTTTCTTT. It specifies CAWSNRPRNTEAFF.

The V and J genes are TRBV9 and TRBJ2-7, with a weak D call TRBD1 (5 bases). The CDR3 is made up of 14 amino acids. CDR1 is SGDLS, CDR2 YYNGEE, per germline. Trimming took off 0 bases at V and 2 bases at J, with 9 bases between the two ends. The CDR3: CASSVEAGPYEQYF. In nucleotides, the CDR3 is TGTGCCAGCAGCGTAGAGGCAGGGCCCTACGAGCAGTACTTC.

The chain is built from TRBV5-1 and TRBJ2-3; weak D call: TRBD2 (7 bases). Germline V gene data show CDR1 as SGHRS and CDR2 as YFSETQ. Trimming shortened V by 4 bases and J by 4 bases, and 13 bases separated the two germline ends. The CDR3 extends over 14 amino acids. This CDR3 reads CASSPAGAPDTQYF. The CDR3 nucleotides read TGCGCCAGCAGCCCCGCGGGGGCCCCAGATACGCAGTATTTT. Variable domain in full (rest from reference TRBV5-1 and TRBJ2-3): KAGVTQTPRYLIKTRGQQVTLSCSPISGHRSVSWYQQTPGQGLQFLFEYFSETQRNKGNFPGRFSGRQFSNSRSEMNVSTLELGDSALYLCASSPAGAPDTQYFGPGTRLTVL.

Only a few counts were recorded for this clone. CDR3 in DNA: TGCGCCAGCAGCCCCTCGGGACTAGCGGGGGGCACAGATACGCAGTATTTT. Encoded protein: CASSPSGLAGGTDTQYF. The rearrangement uses TRBV5-1 and TRBJ2-3, with 14 bases lining up with TRBD2. Germline V gives CDR1 SGHRS, CDR2 YFSETQ. The CDR3 consists of 17 residues. The V gene end was trimmed by 4 bases and the J gene end by 1 base; junction bases not matched to a gene: 5.

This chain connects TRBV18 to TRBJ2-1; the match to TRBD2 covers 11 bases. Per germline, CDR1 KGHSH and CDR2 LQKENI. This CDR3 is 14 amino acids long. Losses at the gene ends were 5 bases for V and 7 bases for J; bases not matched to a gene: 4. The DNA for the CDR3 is TGTGCCAGCTCAAGGGGACTAGCGGAGAATGAGCAGTTCTTC. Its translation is CASSRGLAENEQFF. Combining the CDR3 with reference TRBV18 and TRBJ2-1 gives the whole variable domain NAGVMQNPRHLVRRRGQEARLRCSPMKGHSHVYWYRQLPEEGLKFMVYLQKENIIDESGMPKERFSAEFPKEGPSILRIQQVVRGDSAAYFCASSRGLAENEQFFGPGTRLTVL.